This entry lists 12 T cell receptor beta chains sequenced from one sample in a study of T cells in Graves' hyperthyroidism and ophthalmopathy. It was RNA transcripts that yielded the amplified TCR beta CDR3 regions. The HTBI primer set was used in a first-round RT-PCR of the TCR CDR3. TCRdb processed the multiplex PCR reads anew with MiXCR; each CDR3 protein has one entry. Of some 550,000 distinct CDR3 sequences listed, approximately 16% were seen once; the top ten hold roughly 3.5%. The sequenced sample was blood. The receptors shown here come from a woman aged 40 to 50 with Graves' ophthalmopathy.

This clonotype came up a few times. The J gene is TRBJ1-2, the V gene TRBV14; TRBD1 matches 9 bases. After removal of 4 bases from V and 8 bases from J, the junction contained 14 bases not matched to a gene. Looked up from germline, CDR1 is SGHDN and CDR2 is FVKESK. The CDR3 has 16 residues. DNA of the CDR3: TGTGCCAGCAGCCTCAAAAGGACAGGGGAATTTATGGGCTACACCTTC. It encodes CASSLKRTGEFMGYTF.

This clonotype appeared many times. This sequence joins TRBV2 and TRBJ1-5; no reliable D call. There are 14 residues in the CDR3. Germline CDR1 SNHLY, CDR2 FYNNEI. Trimming left V 3 bases short and J 7 bases short, with 13 bases between. The chain's CDR3 is CASSEESRSQPQHF. DNA of the CDR3: TGTGCCAGCAGTGAGGAGTCTCGGTCGCAGCCCCAGCATTTT.

This clonotype was counted at least ten times. The chain links TRBV2 to TRBJ2-3; D ambiguous. The V end was cut by 4 bases, the J end by 7 bases, with 12 bases between. This CDR3 spans 13 amino acids. The germline V gene encodes CDR1 SNHLY and CDR2 FYNNEI. The CDR3 sequence: CASSATLGHTQYF. The CDR3 coding sequence is TGTGCCAGCAGTGCCACTCTAGGACATACGCAGTATTTT. Full variable domain (rest looked up from reference TRBV2 and TRBJ2-3): EPEVTQTPSHQVTQMGQEVILRCVPISNHLYFYWYRQILGQKVEFLVSFYNNEISEKSEIFDDQFSVERPDGSNFTLKIRSTKLEDSAMYFCASSATLGHTQYFGPGTRLTVL.

This chain joins TRBV29-1 and TRBJ1-1; D call uncertain. The ends were cut back, 3 bases at V and 0 bases at J, with 8 bases in the middle. CDR1 and CDR2 (germline): SQVTM, ANQGSEA. The CDR3 runs to 13 residues. The CDR3 is CSVEEVLNTEAFF. In DNA form, the CDR3 reads TGCAGCGTTGAGGAAGTCTTGAACACTGAAGCTTTCTTT.

Details on this clonotype: This could be a read error, since a much larger clone is one nucleotide away. The V gene is TRBV28, the J gene TRBJ2-1, with 9 positions matching TRBD2. Trimming removed 4 bases from V and 5 bases from J; junction bases left unmatched: 3. Germline values: CDR1 MDHEN, CDR2 SYDVKM. The CDR3 consists of 14 residues. Here the CDR3 DNA reads TGTGCCAGCAGTTCTAGCGGGGTCCACAATGAGCAGTTCTTC. Amino acid sequence: CASSSSGVHNEQFF.

Ten or more counts support this clonotype. The chain couples TRBV7-2 to TRBJ2-2; D possibly corresponds to TRBD2 (6 bases). Germline CDR1 SGHTA, CDR2 FQGNSA. This CDR3 is 15 amino acids long. The V gene lost 2 bases and the J gene lost 3 bases, with 10 bases spanning the gap. This CDR3 reads CASSLPRDYTGELFF. Written as DNA, the CDR3 is TGTGCCAGCAGCTTACCCCGGGACTACACCGGGGAGCTGTTTTTT.

Many counts were recorded for this clonotype. This chain uses TRBV2 with TRBJ2-1, with a possible D match to TRBD2 (7 bases). The CDR3 spans 16 residues. Between the trimmed V and J ends, which lost 4 bases and 8 bases, there was a span of 21 bases. Germline V gives CDR1 SNHLY, CDR2 FYNNEI. The CDR3 protein is CASSALRLRGGHEQFF. CDR3 DNA: TGTGCCAGCAGTGCTCTCCGCCTAAGGGGGGGTCATGAGCAGTTCTTC.

This clonotype was counted ten times or more. The chain joins TRBV6-6 to TRBJ1-1; the D gene is possibly TRBD1 (5 bases). Germline V gene sequence: CDR1 MNHNY, CDR2 SVGAGI (reference sequence). V was pared by 0 bases and J by 1 base, with 9 bases between. The CDR3 runs 15 residues. Here the CDR3 reads CASSYSRGKNTEAFF. The CDR3 DNA reads TGTGCCAGCAGTTACTCGCGGGGGAAGAACACTGAAGCTTTCTTT.

This chain uses TRBV7-9 with TRBJ2-2; 9 nucleotides agree with TRBD1. The J segment lost 7 bases and the V segment lost 5 bases, leaving 5 bases of the junction unmatched. CDR3 length equals 14 residues. Germline V gene lookup returns CDR1 SEHNR and CDR2 FQNEAQ (reference sequence). The CDR3 here is CASSAGQGIGELFF. The CDR3 DNA is TGTGCCAGCAGCGCGGGACAGGGTATCGGGGAGCTGTTTTTT.

This clonotype has a handful of counts. The rearrangement joins TRBV20-1 to TRBJ2-7, with D possibly matching TRBD1 (6 bases). The germline CDR1 and CDR2 sequences are DFQATT and SNEGSKA (reference sequence). The CDR3 has 12 residues. The V gene lost 2 bases and the J gene lost 5 bases, with 10 bases spanning the gap. CDR3 sequence reads: CSARHPGDEQYF. The CDR3 coding sequence is TGCAGTGCTAGACACCCAGGGGACGAGCAGTACTTC.

The J gene is TRBJ1-2, the V gene TRBV11-2, with D perhaps matching TRBD1 (6 bases). The CDR3 is 17 amino acids. The V gene's germline CDR1 is SGHAT and CDR2 FQNNGV. The V gene lost 0 bases and the J gene lost 4 bases, with 18 bases spanning the gap. Here the CDR3 reads CASSLDLGTTKGYGYTF. CDR3 in DNA: TGTGCCAGCAGCTTAGACCTAGGGACAACGAAGGGCTATGGCTACACCTTC.

The table lists this clonotype with many counts. The rearrangement uses TRBV9 and TRBJ2-3; D remains ambiguous. Trimming removed 3 bases at V and 2 bases at J, with 7 bases between. The CDR3 consists of 13 residues. The germline V gene has CDR1 SGDLS and CDR2 YYNGEE. The CDR3 loop reads CASSDGVTDTQYF. In DNA form, the CDR3 reads TGTGCCAGCAGCGATGGTGTCACAGATACGCAGTATTTT.